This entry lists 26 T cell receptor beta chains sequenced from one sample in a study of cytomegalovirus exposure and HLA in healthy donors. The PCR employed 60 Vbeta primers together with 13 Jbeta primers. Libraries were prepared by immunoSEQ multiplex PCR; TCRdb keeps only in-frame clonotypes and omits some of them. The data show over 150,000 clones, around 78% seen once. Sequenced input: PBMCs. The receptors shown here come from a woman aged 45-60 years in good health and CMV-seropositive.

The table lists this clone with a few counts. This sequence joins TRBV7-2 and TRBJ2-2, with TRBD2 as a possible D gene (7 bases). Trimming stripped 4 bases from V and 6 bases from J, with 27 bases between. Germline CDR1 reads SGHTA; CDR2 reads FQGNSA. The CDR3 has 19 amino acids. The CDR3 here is CASSYIWLADGGTPGELFF. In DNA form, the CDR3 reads TGTGCCAGCAGCTATATCTGGCTAGCGGACGGGGGGACACCCGGGGAGCTGTTTTTT.

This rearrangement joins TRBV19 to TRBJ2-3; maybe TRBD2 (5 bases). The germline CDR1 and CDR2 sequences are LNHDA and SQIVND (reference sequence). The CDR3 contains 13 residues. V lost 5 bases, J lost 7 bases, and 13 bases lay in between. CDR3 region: CASSDSEGNTQYF. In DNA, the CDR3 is TGTGCCAGTAGTGATAGCGAGGGAAATACGCAGTATTTT.

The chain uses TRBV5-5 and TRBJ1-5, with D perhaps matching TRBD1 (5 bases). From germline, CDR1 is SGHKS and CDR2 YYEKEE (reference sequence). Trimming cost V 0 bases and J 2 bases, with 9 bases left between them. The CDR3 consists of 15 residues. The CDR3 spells CASSLEVGGNQPQHF. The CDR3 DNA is TGTGCCAGCAGCTTGGAGGTAGGGGGCAATCAGCCCCAGCATTTT.

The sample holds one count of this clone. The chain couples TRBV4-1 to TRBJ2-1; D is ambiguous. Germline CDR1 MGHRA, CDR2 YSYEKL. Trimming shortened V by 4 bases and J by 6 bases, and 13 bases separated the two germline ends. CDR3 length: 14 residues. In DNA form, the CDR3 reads TGCGCCAGCAGCCCTCGAAGCCCTGGCAATGAGCAGTTCTTC. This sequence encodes CASSPRSPGNEQFF.

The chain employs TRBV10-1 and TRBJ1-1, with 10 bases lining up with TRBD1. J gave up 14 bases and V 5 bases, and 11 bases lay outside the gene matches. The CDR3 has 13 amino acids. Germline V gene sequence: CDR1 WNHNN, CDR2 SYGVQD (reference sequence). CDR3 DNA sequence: TGCGCCAGCAGTCCGGACAGGGGGAGTAGAAGCTTCTTT. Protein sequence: CASSPDRGSRSFF.

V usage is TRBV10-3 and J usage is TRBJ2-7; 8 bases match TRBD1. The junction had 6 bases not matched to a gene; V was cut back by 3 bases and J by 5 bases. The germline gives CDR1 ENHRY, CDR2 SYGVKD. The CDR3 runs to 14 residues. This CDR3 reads CAISDVQGADEQYF. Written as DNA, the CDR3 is TGTGCCATCAGTGATGTGCAGGGGGCAGACGAGCAGTACTTC.

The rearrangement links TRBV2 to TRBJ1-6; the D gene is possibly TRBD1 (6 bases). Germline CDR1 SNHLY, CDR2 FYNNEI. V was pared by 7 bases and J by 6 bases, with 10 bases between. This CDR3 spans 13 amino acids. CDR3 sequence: CASKQDSNSPLHF. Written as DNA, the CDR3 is TGTGCCAGCAAGCAGGACAGTAATTCACCCCTCCACTTT.

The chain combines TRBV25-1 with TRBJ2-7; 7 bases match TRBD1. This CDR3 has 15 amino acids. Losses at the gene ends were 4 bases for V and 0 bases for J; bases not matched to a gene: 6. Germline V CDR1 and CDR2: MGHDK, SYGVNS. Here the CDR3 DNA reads TGTGCCAGCAGTGGCCCCACAGGGGCCTCCTACGAGCAGTACTTC. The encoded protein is CASSGPTGASYEQYF.

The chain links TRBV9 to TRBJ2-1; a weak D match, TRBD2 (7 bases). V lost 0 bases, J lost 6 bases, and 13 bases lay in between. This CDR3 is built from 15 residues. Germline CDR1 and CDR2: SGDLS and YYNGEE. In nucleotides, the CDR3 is TGTGCCAGCAGCGTAGCTGTGGGGGGGCTCAATGAGCAGTTCTTC. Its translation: CASSVAVGGLNEQFF.

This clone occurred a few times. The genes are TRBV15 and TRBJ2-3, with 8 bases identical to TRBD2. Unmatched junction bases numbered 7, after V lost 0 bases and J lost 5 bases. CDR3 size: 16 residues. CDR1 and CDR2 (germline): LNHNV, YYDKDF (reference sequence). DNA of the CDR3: TGTGCCACCAGCAGAGATAAACGGGGGGGAGGAGATACGCAGTATTTT. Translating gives CATSRDKRGGGDTQYF.

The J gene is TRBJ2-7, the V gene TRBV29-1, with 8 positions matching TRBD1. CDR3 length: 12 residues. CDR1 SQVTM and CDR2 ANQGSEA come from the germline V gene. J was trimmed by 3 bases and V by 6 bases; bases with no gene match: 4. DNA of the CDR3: TGCAGCGTGATGACAGGGGACTACGAGCAGTACTTC. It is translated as CSVMTGDYEQYF.

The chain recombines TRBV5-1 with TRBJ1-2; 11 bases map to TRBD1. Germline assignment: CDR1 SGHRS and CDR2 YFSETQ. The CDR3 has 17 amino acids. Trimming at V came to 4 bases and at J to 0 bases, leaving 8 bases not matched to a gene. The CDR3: CASSDGTGGRTNYGYTF. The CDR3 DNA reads TGCGCCAGCAGCGACGGGACAGGGGGAAGAACTAACTATGGCTACACCTTC.

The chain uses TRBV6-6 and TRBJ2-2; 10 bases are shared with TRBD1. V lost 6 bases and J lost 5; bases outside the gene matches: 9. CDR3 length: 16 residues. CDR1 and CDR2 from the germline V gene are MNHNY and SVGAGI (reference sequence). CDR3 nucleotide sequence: TGTGCCAGCAGCGACTGGGACAGGGGAGGAACCGGGGAGCTGTTTTTT. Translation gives CASSDWDRGGTGELFF.

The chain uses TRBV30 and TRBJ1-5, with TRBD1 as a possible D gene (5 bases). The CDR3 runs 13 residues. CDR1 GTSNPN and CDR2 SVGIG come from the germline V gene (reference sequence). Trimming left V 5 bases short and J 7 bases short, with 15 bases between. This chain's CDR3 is CAWAGGMGQPQHF. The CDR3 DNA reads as TGTGCCTGGGCGGGGGGGATGGGCCAGCCCCAGCATTTT.

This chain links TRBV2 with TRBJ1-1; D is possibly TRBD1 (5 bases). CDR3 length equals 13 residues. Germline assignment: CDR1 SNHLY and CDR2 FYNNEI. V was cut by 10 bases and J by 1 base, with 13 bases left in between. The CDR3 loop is CATSQDWNTEAFF. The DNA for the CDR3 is TGTGCCACTTCACAGGATTGGAACACTGAAGCTTTCTTT. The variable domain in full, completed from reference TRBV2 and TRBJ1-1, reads EPEVTQTPSHQVTQMGQEVILRCVPISNHLYFYWYRQILGQKVEFLVSFYNNEISEKSEIFDDQFSVERPDGSNFTLKIRSTKLEDSAMYFCATSQDWNTEAFFGQGTRLTVV.

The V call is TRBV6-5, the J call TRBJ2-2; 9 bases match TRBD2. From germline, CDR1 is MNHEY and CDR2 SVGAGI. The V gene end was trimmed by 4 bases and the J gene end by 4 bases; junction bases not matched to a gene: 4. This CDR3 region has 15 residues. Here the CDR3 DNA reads TGTGCCAGCAGTTTTAGCGGGGGTCGCACCGGGGAGCTGTTTTTT. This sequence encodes CASSFSGGRTGELFF.

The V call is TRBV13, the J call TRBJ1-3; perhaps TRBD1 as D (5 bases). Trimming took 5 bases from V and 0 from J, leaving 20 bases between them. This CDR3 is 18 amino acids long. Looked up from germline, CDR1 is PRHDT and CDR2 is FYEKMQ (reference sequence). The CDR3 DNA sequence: TGTGCCAGCAGCCGGGACTCGCCACGGGGTAACTCTGGAAACACCATATATTTT. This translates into CASSRDSPRGNSGNTIYF.

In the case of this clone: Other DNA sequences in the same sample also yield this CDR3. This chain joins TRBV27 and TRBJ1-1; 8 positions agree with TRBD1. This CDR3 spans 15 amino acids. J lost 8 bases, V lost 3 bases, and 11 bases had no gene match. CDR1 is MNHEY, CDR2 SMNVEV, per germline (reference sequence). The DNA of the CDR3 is TGTGCCAGCAGTTTTCTGGGGCAGGGGGCGAGGGAAGCTTTCTTT. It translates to CASSFLGQGAREAFF.

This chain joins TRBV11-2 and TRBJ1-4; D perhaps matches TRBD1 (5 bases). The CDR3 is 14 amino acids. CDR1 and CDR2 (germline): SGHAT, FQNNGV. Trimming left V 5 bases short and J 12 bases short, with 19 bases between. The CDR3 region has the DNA TGTGCCAGCAGCCCCGGGACTAGACGGGAGGAACTGTTTTTT. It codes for CASSPGTRREELFF.

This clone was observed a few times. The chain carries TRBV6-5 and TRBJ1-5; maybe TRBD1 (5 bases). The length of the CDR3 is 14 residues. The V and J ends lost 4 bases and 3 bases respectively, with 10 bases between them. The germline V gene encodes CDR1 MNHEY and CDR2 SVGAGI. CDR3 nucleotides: TGTGCCAGCAGTTCCGACAGACTCAATCAGCCCCAGCATTTT. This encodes CASSSDRLNQPQHF.

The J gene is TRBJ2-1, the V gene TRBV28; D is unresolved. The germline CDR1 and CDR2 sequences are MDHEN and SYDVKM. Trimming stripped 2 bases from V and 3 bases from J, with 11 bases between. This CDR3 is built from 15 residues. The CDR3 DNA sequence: TGTGCCAGCAGTTTAGGGCAGGCTAACTACAATGAGCAGTTCTTC. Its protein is CASSLGQANYNEQFF.

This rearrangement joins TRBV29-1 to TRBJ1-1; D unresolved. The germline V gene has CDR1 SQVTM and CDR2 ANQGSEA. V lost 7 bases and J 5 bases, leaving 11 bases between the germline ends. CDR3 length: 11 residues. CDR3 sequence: CSGYGETEAFF. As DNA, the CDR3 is TGCAGCGGGTACGGTGAGACTGAAGCTTTCTTT.

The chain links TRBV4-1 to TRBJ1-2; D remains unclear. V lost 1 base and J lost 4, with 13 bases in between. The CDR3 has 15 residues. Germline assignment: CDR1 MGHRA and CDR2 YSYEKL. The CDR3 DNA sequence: TGCGCCAGCAGCCAAGGGATCAGCTCGGGCTATGGCTACACCTTC. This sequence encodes CASSQGISSGYGYTF.

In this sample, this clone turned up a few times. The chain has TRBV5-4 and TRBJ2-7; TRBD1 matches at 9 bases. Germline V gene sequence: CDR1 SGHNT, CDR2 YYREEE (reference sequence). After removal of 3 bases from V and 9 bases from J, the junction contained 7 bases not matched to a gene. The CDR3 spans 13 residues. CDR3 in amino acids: CASSWTGELGQYF. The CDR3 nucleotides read TGTGCCAGCAGCTGGACAGGGGAATTGGGGCAGTACTTC.

CDR3 nucleotide sequence: TGTGCCAGCAGCCCTGACAGGGACAATCAGCCCCAGCATTTT. This sequence encodes CASSPDRDNQPQHF. The chain has TRBV9 and TRBJ1-5, with 7 bases that match TRBD1. This CDR3 is built from 14 residues. Trimming at V came to 4 bases and at J to 3 bases, leaving 4 bases not matched to a gene. Looked up from germline, CDR1 is SGDLS and CDR2 is YYNGEE.

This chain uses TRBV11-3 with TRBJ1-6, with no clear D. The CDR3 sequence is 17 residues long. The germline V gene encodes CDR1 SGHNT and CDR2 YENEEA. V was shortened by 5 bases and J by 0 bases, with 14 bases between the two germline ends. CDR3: CASSPYTLSSYNSPLHF. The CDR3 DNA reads TGTGCCAGCAGCCCTTATACCCTGAGCTCCTATAATTCACCCCTCCACTTT.